This T cell receptor (beta chain) was profiled in a study of blood T cell repertoires in COVID-19. The CDR3 extends over 14 amino acids. The germline gives CDR1 SGHRS, CDR2 YFSETQ. V shed 5 bases and J shed 5 bases, with 13 bases lying between them. As handled by the study authors: Amplification from reference gene primers served as the basis for estimated nucleated cell counts. The protocol was immunoSEQ multiplex PCR, while the TCRdb copy is restricted to in-frame clones and leaves out a portion. D and trimming were read from the DNA, whereas the V and J calls and clone size are those reported in that table. The data hold 180,000 or so clones, with approximately 87% observed a single time.

This TCR came from a woman aged 45-65 years who had recovered from COVID-19. Specimen: PBMCs or T cells enriched from blood (not recorded which). V gene TRBV5-1 combines with J gene TRBJ2-2; no reliable D call. CDR3: CASRGTVRTGELFF. The CDR3 bases are TGCGCCAGCAGAGGAACAGTGAGAACCGGGGAGCTGTTTTTT.